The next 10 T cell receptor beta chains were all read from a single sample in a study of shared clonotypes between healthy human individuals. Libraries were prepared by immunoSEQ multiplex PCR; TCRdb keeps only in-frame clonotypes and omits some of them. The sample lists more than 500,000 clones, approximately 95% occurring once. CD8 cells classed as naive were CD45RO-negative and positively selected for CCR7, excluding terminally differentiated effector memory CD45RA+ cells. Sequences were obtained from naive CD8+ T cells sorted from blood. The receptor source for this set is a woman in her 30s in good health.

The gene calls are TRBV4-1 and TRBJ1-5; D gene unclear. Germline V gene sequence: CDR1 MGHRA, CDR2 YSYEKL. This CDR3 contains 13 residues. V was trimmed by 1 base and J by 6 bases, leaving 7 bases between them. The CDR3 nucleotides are TGCGCCAGCAGCCAAGGCGCTCGTCAGCCCCAGCATTTT. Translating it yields CASSQGARQPQHF.

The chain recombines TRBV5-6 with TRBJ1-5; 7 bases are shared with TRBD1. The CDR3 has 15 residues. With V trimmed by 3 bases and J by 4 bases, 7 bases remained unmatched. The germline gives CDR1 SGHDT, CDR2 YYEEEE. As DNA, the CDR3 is TGTGCCAGCAGCTCCCGGGACAGACTTAATCAGCCCCAGCATTTT. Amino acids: CASSSRDRLNQPQHF. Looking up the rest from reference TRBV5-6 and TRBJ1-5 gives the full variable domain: DAGVTQSPTHLIKTRGQQVTLRCSPKSGHDTVSWYQQALGQGPQFIFQYYEEEERQRGNFPDRFSGHQFPNYSSELNVNALLLGDSALYLCASSSRDRLNQPQHFGDGTRLSIL.

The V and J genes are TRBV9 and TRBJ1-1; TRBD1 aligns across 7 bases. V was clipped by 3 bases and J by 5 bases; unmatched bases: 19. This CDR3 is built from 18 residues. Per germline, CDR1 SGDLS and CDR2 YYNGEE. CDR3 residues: CASSETLDREGVLTEAFF. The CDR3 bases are TGTGCCAGCAGCGAGACCCTTGACAGGGAAGGGGTTCTAACTGAAGCTTTCTTT.

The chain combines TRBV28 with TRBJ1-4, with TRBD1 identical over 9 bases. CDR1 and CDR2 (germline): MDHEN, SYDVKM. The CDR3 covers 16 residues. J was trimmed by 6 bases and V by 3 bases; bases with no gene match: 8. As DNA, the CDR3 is TGTGCCAGCAGTTTGCAGCCGGGACAGGGAGATGAAAAACTGTTTTTT. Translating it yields CASSLQPGQGDEKLFF.

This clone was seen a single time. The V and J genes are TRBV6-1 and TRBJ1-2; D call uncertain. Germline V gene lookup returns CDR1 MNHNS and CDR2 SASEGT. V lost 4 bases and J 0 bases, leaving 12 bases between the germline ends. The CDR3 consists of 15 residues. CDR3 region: CASSAVTSTNYGYTF. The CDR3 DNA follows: TGTGCCAGCAGTGCGGTAACAAGTACTAACTATGGCTACACCTTC.

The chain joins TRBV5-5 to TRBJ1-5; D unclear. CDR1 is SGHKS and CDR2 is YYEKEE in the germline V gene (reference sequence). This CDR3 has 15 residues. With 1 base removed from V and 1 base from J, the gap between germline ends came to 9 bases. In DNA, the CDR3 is TGTGCCAGCAGCTTGTTTTGGGGAAGCAATCAGCCCCAGCATTTT. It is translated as CASSLFWGSNQPQHF.

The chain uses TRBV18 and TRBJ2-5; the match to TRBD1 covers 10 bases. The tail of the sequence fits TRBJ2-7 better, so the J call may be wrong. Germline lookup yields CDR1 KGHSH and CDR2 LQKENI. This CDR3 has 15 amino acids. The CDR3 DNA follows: TGTGCCAGCTCACTGGGACAGGGGCAGAGCTACGAGCAGTACTTC. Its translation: CASSLGQGQSYEQYF.

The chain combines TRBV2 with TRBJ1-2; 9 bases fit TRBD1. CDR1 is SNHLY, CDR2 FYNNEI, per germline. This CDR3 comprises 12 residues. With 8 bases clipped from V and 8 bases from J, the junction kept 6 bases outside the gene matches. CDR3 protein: CASVGTGRGYTF. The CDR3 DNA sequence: TGTGCCAGCGTCGGGACAGGGAGAGGCTACACCTTC. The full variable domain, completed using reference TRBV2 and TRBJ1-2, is EPEVTQTPSHQVTQMGQEVILRCVPISNHLYFYWYRQILGQKVEFLVSFYNNEISEKSEIFDDQFSVERPDGSNFTLKIRSTKLEDSAMYFCASVGTGRGYTFGSGTRLTVV.

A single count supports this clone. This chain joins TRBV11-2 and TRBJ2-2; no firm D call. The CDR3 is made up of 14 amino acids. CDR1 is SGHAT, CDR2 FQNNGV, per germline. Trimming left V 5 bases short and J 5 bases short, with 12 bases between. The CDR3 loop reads CASSPRPRTGELFF. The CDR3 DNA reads TGTGCCAGCAGCCCGCGACCTAGAACCGGGGAGCTGTTTTTT.

The DNA for the CDR3 is TGTGCCAGCAGCCTATTATGGGACACTTCAACTAATGAAAAACTGTTTTTT. Its translation is CASSLLWDTSTNEKLFF. J is TRBJ1-4 and V is TRBV14, with D maybe TRBD1 (6 bases). Per germline, CDR1 SGHDN and CDR2 FVKESK. This CDR3 has 17 amino acids. V was shortened by 4 bases and J by 0 bases, with 15 bases between the two germline ends.